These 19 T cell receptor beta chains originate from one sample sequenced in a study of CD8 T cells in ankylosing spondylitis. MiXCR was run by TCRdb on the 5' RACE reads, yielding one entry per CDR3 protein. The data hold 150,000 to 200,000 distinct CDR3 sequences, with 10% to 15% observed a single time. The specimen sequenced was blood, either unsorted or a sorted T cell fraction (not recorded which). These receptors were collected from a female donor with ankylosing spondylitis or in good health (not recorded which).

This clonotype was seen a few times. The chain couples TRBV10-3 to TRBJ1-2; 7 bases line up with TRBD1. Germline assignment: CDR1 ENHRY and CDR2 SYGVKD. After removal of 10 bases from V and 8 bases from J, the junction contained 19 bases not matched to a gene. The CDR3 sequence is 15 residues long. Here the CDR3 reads CATYLDTGVRGGYTF. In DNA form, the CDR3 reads TGTGCCACTTATTTGGACACAGGGGTCCGGGGAGGCTACACCTTC.

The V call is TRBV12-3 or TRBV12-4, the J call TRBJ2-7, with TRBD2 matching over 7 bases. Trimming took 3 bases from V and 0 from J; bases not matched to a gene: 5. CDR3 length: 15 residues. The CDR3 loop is CASSLSSGRSYEQYF. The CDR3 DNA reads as TGTGCCAGCAGTTTGTCTAGCGGCCGCTCCTACGAGCAGTACTTC.

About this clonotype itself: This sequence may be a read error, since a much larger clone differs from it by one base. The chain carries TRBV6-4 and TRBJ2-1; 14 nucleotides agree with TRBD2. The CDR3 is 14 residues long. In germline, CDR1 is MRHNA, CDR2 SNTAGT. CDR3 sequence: CASSGPGTSGSTVF. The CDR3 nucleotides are TGTGCCAGCAGTGGCCCCGGGACTAGCGGGAGCACGGTCTTC.

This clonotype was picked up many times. Here the CDR3 DNA reads TGCAGTGCTAGGACAGGGGCAACTAATGAAAAACTGTTTTTT. Translated, it gives CSARTGATNEKLFF. The chain couples TRBV20-1 to TRBJ1-4; the match to TRBD1 covers 8 bases. The CDR3 covers 14 residues. Germline CDR1 and CDR2: DFQATT and SNEGSKA (reference sequence). Losses at the gene ends were 3 bases for V and 0 bases for J; bases not matched to a gene: 0.

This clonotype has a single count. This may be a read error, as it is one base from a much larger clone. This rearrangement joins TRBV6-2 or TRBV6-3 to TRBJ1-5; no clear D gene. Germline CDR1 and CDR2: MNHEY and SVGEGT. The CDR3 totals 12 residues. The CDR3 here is CASGFSNLPQHF. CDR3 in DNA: TGTGCCAGCGGTTTTAGCAATCTGCCCCAGCATTTT.

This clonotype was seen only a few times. The CDR3 nucleotides read TGTGCCAGCAGCTTACGGACAGCTCAAAGGGTCAATCAGCCCCAGCATTTT. It yields the protein CASSLRTAQRVNQPQHF. This rearrangement joins TRBV11-3 to TRBJ1-5; D might be TRBD1 (6 bases). The CDR3 is 17 residues long. Germline CDR1 and CDR2: SGHNT and YENEEA. Trimming left V 2 bases short and J 3 bases short, with 17 bases between.

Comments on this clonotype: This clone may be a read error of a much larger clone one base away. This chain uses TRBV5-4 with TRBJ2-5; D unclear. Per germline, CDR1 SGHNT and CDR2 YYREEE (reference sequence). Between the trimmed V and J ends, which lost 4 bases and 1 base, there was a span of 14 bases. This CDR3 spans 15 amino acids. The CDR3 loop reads CASSLPLVGQETQYF. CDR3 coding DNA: TGTGCCAGCAGCCTCCCCCTGGTCGGCCAAGAGACCCAGTACTTC.

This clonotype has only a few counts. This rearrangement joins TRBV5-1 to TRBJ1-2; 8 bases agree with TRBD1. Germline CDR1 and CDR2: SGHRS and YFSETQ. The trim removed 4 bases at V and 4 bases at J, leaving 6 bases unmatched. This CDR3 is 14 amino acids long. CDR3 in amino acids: CASSVTGDSYGYTF. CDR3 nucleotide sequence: TGCGCCAGCAGCGTGACAGGGGACAGCTATGGCTACACCTTC.

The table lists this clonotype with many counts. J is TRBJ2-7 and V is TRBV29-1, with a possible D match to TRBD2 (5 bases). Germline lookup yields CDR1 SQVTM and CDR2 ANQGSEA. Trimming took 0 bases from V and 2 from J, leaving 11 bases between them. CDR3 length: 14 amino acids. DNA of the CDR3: TGCAGCGTTGAAGAGCAAGGACTGACCTACGAGCAGTACTTC. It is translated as CSVEEQGLTYEQYF.

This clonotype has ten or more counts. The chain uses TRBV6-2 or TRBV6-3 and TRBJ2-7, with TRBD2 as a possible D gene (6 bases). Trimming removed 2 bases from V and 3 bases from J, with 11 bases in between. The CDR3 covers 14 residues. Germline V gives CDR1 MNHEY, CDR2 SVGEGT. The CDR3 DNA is TGTGCCAGCAGTTACCTCGGGAGCGGCTACGAGCAGTACTTC. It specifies CASSYLGSGYEQYF.

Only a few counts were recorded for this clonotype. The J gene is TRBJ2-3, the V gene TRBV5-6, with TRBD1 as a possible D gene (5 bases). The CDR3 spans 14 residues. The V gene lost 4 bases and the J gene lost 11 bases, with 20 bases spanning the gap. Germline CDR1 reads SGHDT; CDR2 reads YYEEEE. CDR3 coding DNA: TGTGCCAGCAGCCAGAATCGGAAAGGGGTGGGGCAGTATTTT. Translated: CASSQNRKGVGQYF.

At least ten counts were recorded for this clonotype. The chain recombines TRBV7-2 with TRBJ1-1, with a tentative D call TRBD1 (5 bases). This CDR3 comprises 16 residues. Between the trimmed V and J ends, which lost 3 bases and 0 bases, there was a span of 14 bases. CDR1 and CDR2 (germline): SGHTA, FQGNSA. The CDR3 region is CASSFGRRGVNTEAFF. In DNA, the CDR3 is TGTGCCAGCAGCTTTGGACGCCGGGGGGTGAACACTGAAGCTTTCTTT. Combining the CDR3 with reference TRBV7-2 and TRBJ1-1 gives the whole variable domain GAGVSQSPSNKVTEKGKDVELRCDPISGHTALYWYRQSLGQGLEFLIYFQGNSAPDKSGLPSDRFSAERTGGSVSTLTIQRTQQEDSAVYLCASSFGRRGVNTEAFFGQGTRLTVV.

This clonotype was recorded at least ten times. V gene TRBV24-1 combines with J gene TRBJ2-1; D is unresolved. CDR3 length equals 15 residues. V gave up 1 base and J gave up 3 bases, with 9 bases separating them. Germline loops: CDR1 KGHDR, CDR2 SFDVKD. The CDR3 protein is CATSDFTGRYNEQFF. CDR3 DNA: TGTGCCACCAGTGATTTTACGGGTCGCTACAATGAGCAGTTCTTC.

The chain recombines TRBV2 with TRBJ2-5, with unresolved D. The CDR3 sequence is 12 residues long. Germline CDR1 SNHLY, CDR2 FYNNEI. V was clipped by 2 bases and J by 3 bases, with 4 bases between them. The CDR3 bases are TGTGCCAGCAGTGAAATCGAAGAGACCCAGTACTTC. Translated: CASSEIEETQYF.

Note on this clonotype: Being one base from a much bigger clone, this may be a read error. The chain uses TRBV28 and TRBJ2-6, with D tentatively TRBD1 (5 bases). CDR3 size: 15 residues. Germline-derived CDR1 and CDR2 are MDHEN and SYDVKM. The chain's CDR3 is CASSTASSGANVVTF. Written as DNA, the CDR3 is TGTGCCAGCAGTACAGCCTCCTCTGGGGCCAACGTCGTGACTTTC.

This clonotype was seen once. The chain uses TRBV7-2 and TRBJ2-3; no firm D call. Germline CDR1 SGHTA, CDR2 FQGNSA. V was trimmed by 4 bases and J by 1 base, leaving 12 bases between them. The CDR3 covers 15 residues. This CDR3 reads CASSSQMARTDTQYF. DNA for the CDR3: TGTGCCAGCAGCTCCCAGATGGCCCGCACAGATACGCAGTATTTT.

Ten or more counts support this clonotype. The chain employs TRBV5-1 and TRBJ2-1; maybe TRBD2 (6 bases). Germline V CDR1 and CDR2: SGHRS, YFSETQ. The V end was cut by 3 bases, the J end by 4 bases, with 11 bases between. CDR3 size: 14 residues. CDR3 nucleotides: TGCGCCAGCAGCTGGGGGGTCAGATACAATGAGCAGTTCTTC. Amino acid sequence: CASSWGVRYNEQFF. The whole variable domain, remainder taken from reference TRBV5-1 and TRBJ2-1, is KAGVTQTPRYLIKTRGQQVTLSCSPISGHRSVSWYQQTPGQGLQFLFEYFSETQRNKGNFPGRFSGRQFSNSRSEMNVSTLELGDSALYLCASSWGVRYNEQFFGPGTRLTVL.

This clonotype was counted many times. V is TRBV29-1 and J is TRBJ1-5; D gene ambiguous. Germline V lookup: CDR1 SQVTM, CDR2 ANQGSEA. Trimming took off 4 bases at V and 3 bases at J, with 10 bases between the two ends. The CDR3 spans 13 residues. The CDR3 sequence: CSVGSSINQPQHF. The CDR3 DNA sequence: TGCAGCGTTGGATCCAGCATCAATCAGCCCCAGCATTTT.

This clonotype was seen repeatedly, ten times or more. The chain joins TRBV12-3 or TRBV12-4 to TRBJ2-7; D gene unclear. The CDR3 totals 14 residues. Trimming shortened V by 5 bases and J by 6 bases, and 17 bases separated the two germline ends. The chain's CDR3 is CASSRLSSSSEQYF. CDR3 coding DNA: TGTGCCAGCAGTCGTCTATCAAGCTCTAGCGAGCAGTACTTC.